Only one count was recorded for the clone carrying this T cell receptor beta chain. This record belongs to a study of cytomegalovirus exposure and HLA in healthy donors. A multiplex PCR was run with 60 Vbeta primers and 13 Jbeta primers. TCRdb's table, derived via immunoSEQ multiplex PCR, lists solely in-frame clones and lacks some. In the table there are about 110,000 clones, 65% to 80% of which are singletons. Sequenced: PBMCs. The sequence was obtained from an older woman in good health and CMV-seropositive.

In nucleotides, the CDR3 is TGTGCCAGCAGTTACCTGGAGGAGGGTCCTTACTATGGCTACACCTTC. It specifies CASSYLEEGPYYGYTF. V is TRBV6-5 and J is TRBJ1-2; D gene ambiguous. This CDR3 is built from 16 residues. V lost 2 bases to trimming and J lost 3 bases, with 16 bases between them. Germline values: CDR1 MNHEY, CDR2 SVGAGI.